This T cell receptor beta chain was found in a study of beta chain features in type 1 diabetes (dated by TCRdb to 2016 to 2019). Describing the broader study: Patients and healthy donors did not differ in mean age, gender distribution, total cell number or subset yield. Across all samples, almost 110 million sorted cells were examined, and cell number per subset correlated strongly with RNA yield. In the study, TCRB repertoires of sorted circulating CD4+ T cell subsets from recently diagnosed type 1 diabetes patients were compared with those of matched healthy donors. Regulatory and stem cell-like memory subsets were obtained from only 8 patients and roughly 8 healthy donors, while naive and central memory subsets were obtained from all 30 or so donors. Beyond this particular receptor, the publication reports: Shorter templates might be favored by PCR, yet because patient and control samples were amplified and corrected together, any such skew would affect both groups equally. Because cDNA was sequenced instead of genomic DNA, activated cells with high expression could be over-represented, although the groups did not differ in activation or CD3 levels. Because the HLA sub-analyses included only small numbers of individuals, any influence of HLA type on TCRB rearrangement was left unresolved. At VDJ recombination sites, type 1 diabetes patients had fewer insertions and more deleted nucleotides, which implies abnormalities in thymic rearrangement. Type 1 diabetes patients showed a moderate but significant shortening of TCRB CDR3 length in all four CD4+ subsets. Naive, central memory and regulatory TCRB repertoires appeared to be more similar among patients than among healthy donors.

Notes on this clone: Its antigen remains undetermined. Base qualities are not at hand, and no much larger clone is one base apart.

In the germline V gene, CDR1 corresponds to ENHRY and CDR2 to SYGVKD. Measured from the cysteine to the phenylalanine, the CDR3 is 24 residues long. The DNA shown is the 72-base CDR3, in frame from base 1. Germline trimming amounts to 0 bases on V and 3 bases on J, with 26 as the count of junction bases outside the gene matches. A single peripheral blood draw of around 120 mL on average was collected from each donor into heparinised tubes. A BD FACSAria II was used to sort naive, central memory, regulatory and stem cell-like memory CD4+ T cells with a panel that included CD45RO, CCR7, CD25, CD127, CD95 and CD27. All sorted populations exceeded 95% purity. PBMCs were isolated immediately by Lymphoprep density gradient centrifugation and stained directly without culture. To minimize batch effects, samples were stained and sorted in pairs, one healthy donor with one patient per experiment. All of the isolated RNA was reverse transcribed with the High Capacity cDNA Reverse Transcription Kit, so expressed TCRB transcripts were sequenced. Naive, central memory and regulatory T cell samples underwent deep immunoSEQ sequencing, averaging about 3.57 million total reads per sample. Sorted cells were lysed in RLT buffer and RNA was extracted with DNase-treated RNeasy Micro or Mini kits, depending on cell number. To prevent cross-contamination, each cell subset was processed individually, whereas patient and healthy donor samples were processed jointly. Using the immunoSEQ multiplex PCR, TCRB sequences were amplified from cDNA into 87-bp fragments spanning the CDR3 region. Sequencing of the amplicons was done on the Illumina HiSeq platform. From the authors' description of their analysis: PCR bias was corrected computationally using synthetic template baselines, and reads within Hamming distance 2 were collapsed, with unmergeable singletons discarded. By aligning reads against IMGT, V, D and J genes, CDR3 length, and insertions or deletions at six rearrangement sites were assigned. Within each subset, clonotype counts were normalized to sorted cell number, after which true diversity and Gini coefficients were computed with the tcR R package. Repertoire sharing was quantified using the overlap coefficient calculated on TCRB nucleotide sequences. TCRdb retrieved this table from immuneACCESS and kept in-frame rearrangements only. Not all clones are present; in checked studies, unresolved V genes account for under half, and no reason is known for the remainder. Clone size and V and J calls were adopted from that table, with D and trimming inferred from the DNA. This sample is represented by nearly 350,000 clones; approximately 8.2% of them were singletons. Together, the top ten hold 0.44% of the sample.

The receptor was isolated from a woman aged 18 to 35 in good health. The rearrangement joined TRBV10-3 to TRBJ2-7; TRBD2 lines up with 13 middle nucleotides. The sequencing sample was made of central memory CD4+ T cells from blood. Here is the DNA: TGTGCCATCAGTGAGTCGGAGGCCGACAGGGGGCGCGGACTAGCGGGAGTGGGGCTCTACGAGCAGTACTTC. Its product reads: CAISESEADRGRGLAGVGLYEQYF.